What follows are 32 T cell receptor beta chains derived from one specimen sequenced in a study of T cell responses to AZD1222 COVID-19 vaccine. Sequenced by immunoSEQ multiplex PCR; TCRdb stores in-frame clones only, minus some. This sample has some 130,000 clones, with about nine tenths found just once. The sample here was peripheral blood, taken 28 days after the second AZD1222 dose. These receptor sequences come from an adult who received the AZD1222 COVID-19 vaccine.

V usage is TRBV14 and J usage is TRBJ2-1, with 8 bases lining up with TRBD2. V was pared by 3 bases and J by 5 bases, with 6 bases of the junction left unmatched. This CDR3 has 15 amino acids. CDR1 is SGHDN, CDR2 FVKESK, per germline. CDR3 in DNA: TGTGCCAGCAGCCATCACCAGCGGGGGCACAATGAGCAGTTCTTC. It codes for CASSHHQRGHNEQFF.

This sequence joins TRBV18 and TRBJ1-2, with 7 bases that match TRBD1. With V trimmed by 3 bases and J by 9 bases, 10 bases remained unmatched. Germline CDR1 is KGHSH and CDR2 is LQKENI. The CDR3 length is 14 residues. In nucleotides, the CDR3 is TGTGCCAGCTCACCGCCAAACAGGGGTCATAGCTACACCTTC. Translated: CASSPPNRGHSYTF.

In its sample, this clone was seen a few times. In nucleotides, the CDR3 is TGTGCCAGTAGTCCTCCCGGTAGGTCATTGGGCTACGAGCAGTACTTC. This translates into CASSPPGRSLGYEQYF. The chain joins TRBV19 to TRBJ2-7; D not resolved. CDR1 and CDR2 (germline): LNHDA, SQIVND (reference sequence). The CDR3 length is 16 residues. Trimming removed 5 bases at V and 3 bases at J, with 20 bases between.

The CDR3 DNA follows: TGTGCCTGGAGCCCGGGGCTAGCGGGAGATAACGAGCAGTACTTC. Its translation is CAWSPGLAGDNEQYF. The chain joins TRBV30 to TRBJ2-7, with TRBD2 identical over 10 bases. The CDR3 extends over 15 amino acids. Germline CDR1 reads GTSNPN; CDR2 reads SVGIG (reference sequence). The ends lost 3 bases at V and 5 bases at J; junction bases unmatched: 10.

The genes are TRBV28 and TRBJ1-1; D not certain. V was shortened by 5 bases and J by 1 base, with 11 bases between the two germline ends. CDR3 length equals 14 residues. Germline CDR1 reads MDHEN; CDR2 reads SYDVKM. The CDR3 sequence: CASSHGGQNTEAFF. DNA for the CDR3: TGTGCCAGCAGTCACGGTGGGCAGAACACTGAAGCTTTCTTT. The variable domain in full, completed from reference TRBV28 and TRBJ1-1, reads DVKVTQSSRYLVKRTGEKVFLECVQDMDHENMFWYRQDPGLGLRLIYFSYDVKMKEKGDIPEGYSVSREKKERFSLILESASTNQTSMYLCASSHGGQNTEAFFGQGTRLTVV.

A word on this clone: Compared with germline, one end of the junction differs, possibly owing to a read error. J is TRBJ2-3 and V is TRBV7-3; possibly TRBD1 for D (6 bases). This CDR3 has 14 residues. The germline V gene has CDR1 SGHTA and CDR2 FQGTGA. CDR3 bases: TGTGCCAGCAGCCTAACGAGGGGGACAGATACGCAGTATTTT. Its translation: CASSLTRGTDTQYF. The entire variable domain, with the rest obtained from reference TRBV7-3 and TRBJ2-3, is as follows: GAGVSQTPSNKVTEKGKYVELRCDPISGHTALYWYRQSLGQGPEFLIYFQGTGAADDSGLPNDRFFAVRPEGSVSTLKIQRTERGDSAVYLCASSLTRGTDTQYFGPGTRLTVL.

This clone has only one observation. The chain carries TRBV19 and TRBJ2-7, with D possibly being TRBD1 (6 bases). V was shortened by 5 bases and J by 0 bases, with 14 bases between the two germline ends. The CDR3 totals 15 residues. Germline assignment: CDR1 LNHDA and CDR2 SQIVND (reference sequence). CDR3 sequence (DNA): TGTGCCAGTAGTGGGGCGACAGGCGTCTCCTACGAGCAGTACTTC. The encoded protein is CASSGATGVSYEQYF.

This chain connects TRBV11-2 to TRBJ2-2, with 9 bases identical to TRBD2. Germline CDR1 and CDR2: SGHAT and FQNNGV. V lost 7 bases to trimming and J lost 0 bases; unmatched junction nucleotides: 6. This CDR3 is 16 amino acids long. The CDR3 loop is CASTLAGRSNTGELFF. In DNA, the CDR3 is TGTGCCAGCACCCTAGCGGGGCGGTCGAACACCGGGGAGCTGTTTTTT.

The chain uses TRBV28 and TRBJ1-2; D remains unclear. V gave up 10 bases and J gave up 6 bases, with 9 bases separating them. CDR3 size: 10 residues. Germline V gene sequence: CDR1 MDHEN, CDR2 SYDVKM. Written as DNA, the CDR3 is TGTGCCACCGGACCTAATGGCTACACCTTC. It specifies CATGPNGYTF.

The chain uses TRBV5-1 and TRBJ2-7; 9 nucleotides match TRBD1. Germline loops: CDR1 SGHRS, CDR2 YFSETQ. The CDR3 runs to 15 residues. J was trimmed by 6 bases and V by 4 bases; bases with no gene match: 11. The CDR3 here is CASSHPGQGGIEQYF. DNA of the CDR3: TGCGCCAGCAGCCATCCGGGACAGGGAGGCATCGAGCAGTACTTC.

The chain joins TRBV6-6 to TRBJ1-5; D perhaps matches TRBD1 (5 bases). The germline gives CDR1 MNHNY, CDR2 SVGAGI (reference sequence). With 5 bases removed from V and 3 bases from J, the gap between germline ends came to 8 bases. The CDR3 has 13 residues. The CDR3 bases are TGTGCCAGCAGTCCCGGGGCCAATCAGCCCCAGCATTTT. It encodes CASSPGANQPQHF.

This chain links TRBV27 with TRBJ2-7; D perhaps matches TRBD1 (6 bases). Per germline, CDR1 MNHEY and CDR2 SMNVEV (reference sequence). V gave up 8 bases and J gave up 2 bases, with 13 bases separating them. There are 13 residues in the CDR3. DNA of the CDR3: TGTGCCAGCCGGGCGTCAGGGGCCTACGAGCAGTACTTC. Translation: CASRASGAYEQYF.

The CDR3 loop is CASSSQSSSYNEQFF. CDR3 bases: TGCGCCAGCAGCTCCCAGTCAAGCTCCTACAATGAGCAGTTCTTC. This chain links TRBV5-1 with TRBJ2-1; D gene unclear. This CDR3 spans 15 amino acids. Germline V gives CDR1 SGHRS, CDR2 YFSETQ. V lost 3 bases, J lost 0 bases, and 10 bases lay in between.

J is TRBJ1-1 and V is TRBV5-4; a possible D gene is TRBD1 (5 bases). This CDR3 is 13 amino acids long. Germline lookup yields CDR1 SGHNT and CDR2 YYREEE (reference sequence). The germline V and J ends were trimmed by 5 bases and 3 bases, with 11 bases remaining between them. The CDR3 DNA follows: TGTGCCAGCAGTTGGGACCGCGACACTGAAGCTTTCTTT. The encoded protein is CASSWDRDTEAFF.

V and J are TRBV2 and TRBJ1-1, with no clear D. Germline CDR1 reads SNHLY; CDR2 reads FYNNEI. Trimming took 10 bases from V and 5 from J, leaving 17 bases between them. The CDR3 is 13 residues long. As DNA, the CDR3 is TGTGCCAACTCCGCACCGGGCTGGACTGAAGCTTTCTTT. It encodes CANSAPGWTEAFF. Based on the CDR3 plus reference TRBV2 and TRBJ1-1, the full variable domain is EPEVTQTPSHQVTQMGQEVILRCVPISNHLYFYWYRQILGQKVEFLVSFYNNEISEKSEIFDDQFSVERPDGSNFTLKIRSTKLEDSAMYFCANSAPGWTEAFFGQGTRLTVV.

This clone was seen only once. The rearrangement uses TRBV7-7 and TRBJ2-3, with 8 bases lining up with TRBD1. Germline CDR1 and CDR2: SSHAT and FNYEAQ (reference sequence). V shed 3 bases, J shed 4 bases, and the junction held 3 bases outside the gene matches. This CDR3 has 14 residues. The chain's CDR3 is CASSLTGESDTQYF. CDR3 nucleotides: TGTGCCAGCAGCTTGACAGGGGAGTCAGATACGCAGTATTTT.

This clone was recorded only once. This chain connects TRBV6-2 or TRBV6-3 to TRBJ1-5, with TRBD1 as a possible D gene (5 bases). In germline, CDR1 is MNHEY, CDR2 SVGEGT. The CDR3 consists of 15 residues. The V and J ends lost 3 bases and 7 bases respectively, with 16 bases between them. CDR3 sequence (DNA): TGTGCCAGCAGTTATCGTGGTTCCCCAGGGCAGCCCCAGCATTTT. Its protein is CASSYRGSPGQPQHF.

The genes are TRBV14 and TRBJ1-6; D perhaps matches TRBD1 (6 bases). Trimming stripped 0 bases from V and 7 bases from J, with 10 bases between. In germline, CDR1 is SGHDN, CDR2 FVKESK. The CDR3 is made up of 15 amino acids. CDR3 region: CASSQDQGYNSPLHF. As DNA, the CDR3 is TGTGCCAGCAGCCAAGATCAGGGGTACAATTCACCCCTCCACTTT.

The chain employs TRBV7-2 and TRBJ1-1; 9 bases match TRBD1. After removal of 0 bases from V and 5 bases from J, the junction contained 10 bases not matched to a gene. CDR1 is SGHTA and CDR2 is FQGNSA in the germline V gene. The CDR3 extends over 17 amino acids. CDR3 sequence reads: CASSLAAGTGRRTEAFF. Written as DNA, the CDR3 is TGTGCCAGCAGCTTAGCAGCCGGGACAGGGAGGCGGACTGAAGCTTTCTTT.

V usage is TRBV28 and J usage is TRBJ1-2; no clear D. CDR1 MDHEN and CDR2 SYDVKM come from the germline V gene. Trimming removed 5 bases from V and 1 base from J, with 14 bases in between. The CDR3 length is 15 residues. As DNA, the CDR3 is TGTGCCAGCAGTCCTCTCCCCGCCAATAACTATGGCTACACCTTC. It yields the protein CASSPLPANNYGYTF.

A single count supports this clone. The V gene is TRBV3-1 (or the pseudogene TRBV3-2), the J gene TRBJ2-6; 7 nucleotides align to TRBD1. Per the germline V gene, CDR1 is LGHDT and CDR2 is YNNKEL (reference sequence). There are 15 residues in the CDR3. V was pared by 7 bases and J by 1 base, with 4 bases of the junction left unmatched. CDR3 region: CASTNRGSGANVLTF. The CDR3 region has the DNA TGTGCCAGCACTAACAGGGGATCTGGGGCCAACGTCCTGACTTTC.

The CDR3 sequence: CASSFSPTGKLFF. Here the CDR3 DNA reads TGTGCCAGCAGTTTCTCCCCGACTGGAAAACTGTTTTTT. This chain links TRBV6-5 with TRBJ1-4; D not resolved. V was cut by 4 bases and J by 10 bases, with 13 bases left in between. The CDR3 spans 13 residues. Germline-derived CDR1 and CDR2 are MNHEY and SVGAGI.

Regarding this clone: The junction departs from germline at one end; a sequencing error may be responsible. The chain carries TRBV2 and TRBJ2-7; the D gene is possibly TRBD2 (6 bases). This CDR3 contains 14 residues. Germline CDR1 and CDR2: SNHLY and FYNNEI. The CDR3 DNA follows: TGTGCCAACAGTGAGGGACTGATCTCCTACGAGCAGTACTTC. Translated, it gives CANSEGLISYEQYF.

There are a few counts of this clone. J is TRBJ2-2 and V is TRBV9; TRBD2 agrees at 11 bases. Losses at the gene ends were 6 bases for V and 3 bases for J; bases not matched to a gene: 13. This CDR3 contains 18 residues. Looked up from germline, CDR1 is SGDLS and CDR2 is YYNGEE. The CDR3 DNA is TGTGCCAGCAAAATCCTACTACTAGCGGGAGCGGACACCGGGGAGCTGTTTTTT. It specifies CASKILLLAGADTGELFF. Full variable domain (remainder filled in from reference TRBV9 and TRBJ2-2): DSGVTQTPKHLITATGQRVTLRCSPRSGDLSVYWYQQSLDQGLQFLIQYYNGEERAKGNILERFSAQQFPDLHSELNLSSLELGDSALYFCASKILLLAGADTGELFFGEGSRLTVL.

The J gene is TRBJ2-2, the V gene TRBV6-5, with 8 bases matching TRBD1. The V gene end was trimmed by 2 bases and the J gene end by 2 bases; junction bases not matched to a gene: 4. CDR3 length equals 16 residues. Per germline, CDR1 MNHEY and CDR2 SVGAGI. This CDR3 reads CASSYGTGPNTGELFF. The CDR3 DNA is TGTGCCAGCAGTTACGGGACAGGACCTAACACCGGGGAGCTGTTTTTT.

CDR3 DNA sequence: TGTGCCATCAGTGGGACAGGGGGCAACACTGAAGCTTTCTTT. Its protein is CAISGTGGNTEAFF. The chain uses TRBV10-3 and TRBJ1-1, with 11 bases identical to TRBD1. Germline V gene sequence: CDR1 ENHRY, CDR2 SYGVKD. The CDR3 is 14 amino acids. Germline trimming cut 4 bases from V and 2 bases from J; bases unmatched to any gene: 0.

The V and J genes are TRBV27 and TRBJ1-3; 9 bases are a match to TRBD1. CDR1 and CDR2 from the germline V gene are MNHEY and SMNVEV (reference sequence). The CDR3 is made up of 15 amino acids. J lost 2 bases, V lost 2 bases, and 1 base had no gene match. The CDR3 DNA reads TGTGCCAGCAGTTTAAACAGGGGGCCTGGAAACACCATATATTTT. It translates to CASSLNRGPGNTIYF.

The V gene is TRBV11-2, the J gene TRBJ2-3; D not resolved. Germline CDR1 reads SGHAT; CDR2 reads FQNNGV. V was trimmed by 3 bases and J by 2 bases, leaving 12 bases between them. The CDR3 is 15 amino acids. As DNA, the CDR3 is TGTGCCAGCAGCTTTGGCGGCAGGTACACAGATACGCAGTATTTT. It is translated as CASSFGGRYTDTQYF.

The rearrangement joins TRBV6-5 to TRBJ1-1; 7 positions agree with TRBD1. The V segment lost 11 bases and the J segment 1 base; nucleotides outside the gene matches: 10. This CDR3 has 14 residues. CDR1 and CDR2 (germline): MNHEY, SVGAGI. CDR3 region: CAGQGGRGNTEAFF. CDR3 bases: TGTGCCGGTCAGGGGGGGAGAGGGAACACTGAAGCTTTCTTT.

V is TRBV19 and J is TRBJ1-1; a weak D match, TRBD1 (6 bases). Germline V gene data show CDR1 as LNHDA and CDR2 as SQIVND (reference sequence). CDR3 length equals 13 residues. V lost 4 bases, J lost 6 bases, and 12 bases lay in between. The CDR3 here is CASSTTGFSEAFF. The CDR3 DNA is TGTGCCAGTAGTACTACAGGGTTCTCTGAAGCTTTCTTT.

The chain recombines TRBV27 with TRBJ2-7; D may be TRBD1 (6 bases). There are 13 residues in the CDR3. Per germline, CDR1 MNHEY and CDR2 SMNVEV (reference sequence). Trimming removed 5 bases from V and 3 bases from J, with 11 bases in between. This CDR3 is CASSATGYYEQYF. CDR3 in DNA: TGTGCCAGCAGTGCGACAGGATACTACGAGCAGTACTTC.

V and J are TRBV19 and TRBJ2-2, with TRBD2 as a possible D gene (6 bases). Germline V gene lookup returns CDR1 LNHDA and CDR2 SQIVND (reference sequence). This CDR3 spans 16 amino acids. The ends were cut back, 4 bases at V and 0 bases at J, with 12 bases in the middle. This CDR3 is CASSRAGSANTGELFF. As DNA, the CDR3 is TGTGCCAGTAGTAGAGCCGGGAGTGCGAACACCGGGGAGCTGTTTTTT.